One and the same sample provided the 18 T cell receptor beta chains below, sequenced in a study of cytomegalovirus exposure and HLA in healthy donors. The PCR contained 60 Vbeta and 13 Jbeta primers. The table came from immunoSEQ multiplex PCR; TCRdb's copy has only in-frame clones and leaves some out. The sample holds 140,000 or so clones; about 75% are singletons and the top ten take less than 2%. The sequenced material came from PBMCs. These receptors were obtained from a woman under 40 in good health and CMV-seronegative.

This sequence joins TRBV6-4 and TRBJ1-2; maybe TRBD1 (5 bases). There are 15 residues in the CDR3. V gave up 5 bases and J gave up 8 bases, with 21 bases separating them. Germline loops: CDR1 MRHNA, CDR2 SNTAGT. This CDR3 is CASSNATLPGQGYTF. CDR3 in DNA: TGTGCCAGCAGTAATGCCACGCTTCCAGGGCAAGGCTACACCTTC.

V gene TRBV2 combines with J gene TRBJ1-6; D remains ambiguous. Trimming removed 2 bases at V and 7 bases at J, with 9 bases between. Germline V lookup: CDR1 SNHLY, CDR2 FYNNEI. CDR3 length: 14 residues. The chain's CDR3 is CASSESAGNSPLHF. CDR3 DNA: TGTGCCAGCAGTGAATCGGCAGGAAATTCACCCCTCCACTTT.

This clone was recorded a few times. The chain has TRBV5-1 and TRBJ2-7, with 9 bases identical to TRBD1. The germline gives CDR1 SGHRS, CDR2 YFSETQ. The CDR3 is 14 amino acids. V shed 4 bases and J 5 bases; nucleotides not matched to a gene: 7. The chain's CDR3 is CASSPRTGANEQYF. CDR3 nucleotide sequence: TGCGCCAGCAGCCCCCGGACAGGGGCAAACGAGCAGTACTTC.

The J gene is TRBJ2-7, the V gene TRBV10-3; TRBD1 matches 7 bases. After removal of 0 bases from V and 4 bases from J, the junction contained 6 bases not matched to a gene. Germline-derived CDR1 and CDR2 are ENHRY and SYGVKD. The CDR3 length is 15 residues. The CDR3 loop is CAISESERGRYEQYF. The DNA for the CDR3 is TGTGCCATCAGTGAGTCTGAGAGGGGGCGTTACGAGCAGTACTTC.

This chain uses TRBV11-2 with TRBJ1-5, with D unclear. Germline CDR1 SGHAT, CDR2 FQNNGV. Trimming left V 1 base short and J 7 bases short, with 14 bases between. This CDR3 is 15 amino acids long. CDR3 DNA: TGTGCCAGCAGCTTAGGCGATGTCCGGGGACAGCCCCAGCATTTT. It translates to CASSLGDVRGQPQHF.

The genes are TRBV6-5 and TRBJ1-2, with 10 bases identical to TRBD1. Germline V gene data show CDR1 as MNHEY and CDR2 as SVGAGI. The V segment lost 5 bases and the J segment 7 bases; nucleotides outside the gene matches: 4. This CDR3 has 13 amino acids. In nucleotides, the CDR3 is TGTGCCAGCAGTGGCTGGACAGGGGGTGGCTACACCTTC. It yields the protein CASSGWTGGGYTF.

This clone showed up just a few times. The J gene is TRBJ2-2, the V gene TRBV7-6; tentatively, D is TRBD1 (5 bases). V dropped 5 bases and J dropped 1 base, with 11 bases sitting between them. CDR1 and CDR2 from the germline V gene are SGHVS and FNYEAQ. The CDR3 loop spans 15 amino acids. The CDR3 nucleotides read TGTGCCAGCAGCACCGACAGAAGGAACACCGGGGAGCTGTTTTTT. Protein sequence: CASSTDRRNTGELFF.

The rearrangement links TRBV13 to TRBJ2-7, with D possibly TRBD2 on 6 matching bases. The CDR3 loop spans 16 amino acids. The germline V gene encodes CDR1 PRHDT and CDR2 FYEKMQ (reference sequence). V dropped 4 bases and J dropped 7 bases, with 23 bases sitting between them. The chain's CDR3 is CASSWSSGGHLREQYF. CDR3 DNA: TGTGCCAGCAGCTGGAGTAGCGGAGGCCACCTACGGGAGCAGTACTTC. The whole variable domain, filled in from reference TRBV13 and TRBJ2-7, reads AAGVIQSPRHLIKEKRETATLKCYPIPRHDTVYWYQQGPGQDPQFLISFYEKMQSDKGSIPDRFSAQQFSDYHSELNMSSLELGDSALYFCASSWSSGGHLREQYFGPGTRLTVT.

This chain connects TRBV9 to TRBJ1-2, with a weak D call TRBD1 (6 bases). Between the trimmed V and J ends, which lost 0 bases and 4 bases, there was a span of 19 bases. This CDR3 has 17 residues. CDR1 and CDR2 (germline): SGDLS, YYNGEE. CDR3 loop: CASSVVDGGLQGYGYTF. CDR3 nucleotide sequence: TGTGCCAGCAGCGTAGTTGACGGGGGACTACAGGGCTATGGCTACACCTTC.

CDR3 loop: CASSADTGDYYGYTF. Here the CDR3 DNA reads TGTGCCAGCAGCGCCGACACAGGGGATTACTATGGCTACACCTTC. The chain carries TRBV9 and TRBJ1-2; 7 positions match TRBD1. Germline CDR1 SGDLS, CDR2 YYNGEE. J lost 3 bases, V lost 3 bases, and 8 bases had no gene match. This CDR3 is built from 15 residues.

V usage is TRBV5-1 and J usage is TRBJ2-5, with D perhaps TRBD1 (7 bases). Between the trimmed V and J ends, which lost 4 bases and 2 bases, there was a span of 15 bases. Germline V gives CDR1 SGHRS, CDR2 YFSETQ. The CDR3 runs 15 residues. The CDR3 protein is CASSLRGAFQETQYF. The CDR3 DNA sequence: TGCGCCAGCAGCCTCAGGGGGGCCTTTCAAGAGACCCAGTACTTC.

This clone was detected only once. V is TRBV4-3 and J is TRBJ2-1, with D unresolved. The CDR3 consists of 14 residues. V was trimmed by 0 bases and J by 2 bases, leaving 5 bases between them. Germline assignment: CDR1 LGHNA and CDR2 YSLEER. CDR3 in amino acids: CASSQEHAYNEQFF. As DNA, the CDR3 is TGCGCCAGCAGCCAAGAACACGCCTACAATGAGCAGTTCTTC.

The chain combines TRBV7-2 with TRBJ2-7; TRBD2 matches 7 bases. Unmatched junction bases numbered 13, after V lost 3 bases and J lost 8 bases. CDR1 SGHTA and CDR2 FQGNSA come from the germline V gene. The CDR3 is made up of 15 amino acids. CDR3 residues: CASSLGRASGLKQYF. The CDR3 nucleotides read TGTGCCAGCAGCTTGGGCAGGGCTAGCGGTTTGAAGCAGTACTTC.

V is TRBV27 and J is TRBJ2-7, with 7 bases identical to TRBD1. The CDR3 has 15 residues. Trimming removed 2 bases from V and 2 bases from J; junction bases left unmatched: 6. From germline, CDR1 is MNHEY and CDR2 SMNVEV (reference sequence). The CDR3 DNA reads as TGTGCCAGCAGTTTAACCTGGGGACAGACCTACGAGCAGTACTTC. It encodes CASSLTWGQTYEQYF.

The chain carries TRBV6-5 and TRBJ1-4; 8 nucleotides align to TRBD1. CDR1 and CDR2 from the germline V gene are MNHEY and SVGAGI. The CDR3 totals 14 residues. The J segment lost 9 bases and the V segment lost 6 bases, leaving 9 bases of the junction unmatched. CDR3 amino acids: CASSTGTGSQKLFF. Written as DNA, the CDR3 is TGTGCCAGCAGCACCGGGACAGGCTCTCAAAAACTGTTTTTT.

CDR3 region: CASSALTSGGTDTQYF. DNA for the CDR3: TGTGCCAGCAGCGCCCTGACTAGCGGGGGCACAGATACGCAGTATTTT. V gene TRBV9 combines with J gene TRBJ2-3, with 11 positions matching TRBD2. Germline-derived CDR1 and CDR2 are SGDLS and YYNGEE. The V gene end was trimmed by 3 bases and the J gene end by 1 base; junction bases not matched to a gene: 4. The CDR3 totals 16 residues.

This sequence joins TRBV6-4 and TRBJ1-2; the D gene is possibly TRBD1 (5 bases). Germline CDR1 reads MRHNA; CDR2 reads SNTAGT. The CDR3 is made up of 15 amino acids. V lost 1 base to trimming and J lost 4 bases, with 13 bases between them. CDR3 region: CASSDFPGLTYGYTF. For the CDR3, the DNA is TGTGCCAGCAGTGACTTCCCGGGACTTACCTATGGCTACACCTTC.

The V call is TRBV5-1, the J call TRBJ2-7, with 8 bases identical to TRBD1. Looked up from germline, CDR1 is SGHRS and CDR2 is YFSETQ. V gave up 3 bases and J gave up 4 bases; unmatched junction bases: 6. The CDR3 runs 14 residues. For the CDR3, the DNA is TGCGCCAGCAGCTCCCGGAGACAGGGGTACGAGCAGTACTTC. This translates into CASSSRRQGYEQYF. The full variable domain, in which reference TRBV5-1 and TRBJ2-7 provide the parts outside the CDR3, is KAGVTQTPRYLIKTRGQQVTLSCSPISGHRSVSWYQQTPGQGLQFLFEYFSETQRNKGNFPGRFSGRQFSNSRSEMNVSTLELGDSALYLCASSSRRQGYEQYFGPGTRLTVT.